The 12 T cell receptor beta chains below come from one sample, sequenced in a study of blood T cell repertoires in COVID-19 (dated by TCRdb to the early 2020s). Library prep was done by the immunoSEQ multiplex PCR assay. Not all clones reach the TCRdb copy of this immuneACCESS table, which keeps in-frame sequences only. Checked studies attribute under half of the gap to unresolved V genes and leave the rest unexplained. This sample has nearly 40,000 clones in its table, and roughly 82% of those were observed once. About 14% of the sample belongs to the ten largest clones. The sequenced sample was peripheral blood. The origin of the receptors is a middle-aged man with active or convalescent COVID-19.

The chain combines TRBV9 with TRBJ1-1; tentatively, D is TRBD1 (6 bases). V was cut by 4 bases and J by 7 bases, with 11 bases left in between. Per the germline V gene, CDR1 is SGDLS and CDR2 is YYNGEE. The CDR3 runs 12 residues. CDR3 in amino acids: CASSLGQIEAFF. In nucleotides, the CDR3 is TGTGCCAGCAGCCTAGGACAGATTGAAGCTTTCTTT.

The V and J genes are TRBV6-5 and TRBJ2-7; D is perhaps TRBD2 (6 bases). The CDR3 loop spans 14 amino acids. Trimming took 7 bases from V and 4 from J, leaving 17 bases between them. Germline CDR1 MNHEY, CDR2 SVGAGI. The CDR3: CASNPWASEYEQYF. As DNA, the CDR3 is TGTGCCAGCAATCCATGGGCTAGCGAGTACGAGCAGTACTTC.

The table lists this clone with a few counts. The chain recombines TRBV6-1 with TRBJ1-2; the match to TRBD1 covers 7 bases. The V gene's germline CDR1 is MNHNS and CDR2 SASEGT. The CDR3 length is 13 residues. The V and J ends lost 2 bases and 7 bases, in that order; junction bases with no gene match: 4. The CDR3 reads CASSEPTGAGYTF. The DNA for the CDR3 is TGTGCCAGCAGTGAACCCACAGGGGCTGGCTACACCTTC.

V usage is TRBV30 and J usage is TRBJ1-1; D not resolved. The ends were cut back, 3 bases at V and 8 bases at J, with 10 bases in the middle. The CDR3 length is 11 residues. Germline-derived CDR1 and CDR2 are GTSNPN and SVGIG (reference sequence). This CDR3 reads CAWRMRAEAFF. The CDR3 nucleotides read TGTGCCTGGAGAATGCGGGCAGAAGCTTTCTTT.

The chain couples TRBV7-9 to TRBJ2-1; TRBD1 matches 7 bases. The CDR3 sequence is 17 residues long. The germline V gene has CDR1 SEHNR and CDR2 FQNEAQ (reference sequence). After removal of 1 base from V and 8 bases from J, the junction contained 14 bases not matched to a gene. The CDR3, as DNA: TGTGCCAGCAGCTTAGGGAAGACAGGGAAAGTAGGCGATGAGCAGTTCTTC. Translation: CASSLGKTGKVGDEQFF.

This clone was counted only a few times. CDR3 in amino acids: CASSVSGQAYGYTF. Written as DNA, the CDR3 is TGTGCCAGCAGCGTATCTGGACAGGCCTATGGCTACACCTTC. The rearrangement uses TRBV7-9 and TRBJ1-2; TRBD1 aligns across 7 bases. V lost 5 bases to trimming and J lost 4 bases; unmatched junction nucleotides: 7. CDR3 length: 14 residues. Per the germline V gene, CDR1 is SEHNR and CDR2 is FQNEAQ (reference sequence).

The chain is built from TRBV14 and TRBJ2-2; TRBD2 is a possible D gene (6 bases). CDR3 length: 15 residues. Trimming took off 0 bases at V and 5 bases at J, with 10 bases between the two ends. Germline loops: CDR1 SGHDN, CDR2 FVKESK. CDR3 coding DNA: TGTGCCAGCAGCCAAGATCGACGGGGGACCGGGGAGCTGTTTTTT. It codes for CASSQDRRGTGELFF. The full variable domain, rest sourced from reference TRBV14 and TRBJ2-2, is EAGVTQFPSHSVIEKGQTVTLRCDPISGHDNLYWYRRVMGKEIKFLLHFVKESKQDESGMPNNRFLAERTGGTYSTLKVQPAELEDSGVYFCASSQDRRGTGELFFGEGSRLTVL.

This sequence joins TRBV9 and TRBJ2-1, with D unclear. With 1 base removed from V and 2 bases from J, the gap between germline ends came to 10 bases. The CDR3 contains 15 residues. Germline V gene lookup returns CDR1 SGDLS and CDR2 YYNGEE. CDR3 sequence (DNA): TGTGCCAGCAGCGTATTAGCTGCTCCCTACAATGAGCAGTTCTTC. Translated: CASSVLAAPYNEQFF.

The chain links TRBV19 to TRBJ1-1; D is ambiguous. The V end was cut by 3 bases, the J end by 3 bases, with 11 bases between. Germline V gene sequence: CDR1 LNHDA, CDR2 SQIVND (reference sequence). The CDR3 totals 14 residues. CDR3 DNA: TGTGCCAGTAGTATCCGGGTTCTAGACACTGAAGCTTTCTTT. Its protein is CASSIRVLDTEAFF.

The CDR3 coding sequence is TGTGCCAGCTCTCCTCGACAGAATGAAAAACTGTTTTTT. Translated: CASSPRQNEKLFF. The V gene is TRBV18, the J gene TRBJ1-4; perhaps TRBD1 as D (5 bases). The V and J ends lost 6 bases and 5 bases respectively, with 10 bases between them. The CDR3 has 13 amino acids. Germline V lookup: CDR1 KGHSH, CDR2 LQKENI.

The chain has TRBV9 and TRBJ2-2, with 7 bases fitting TRBD2. J lost 7 bases, V lost 0 bases, and 3 bases had no gene match. CDR1 is SGDLS and CDR2 is YYNGEE in the germline V gene. There are 14 residues in the CDR3. DNA of the CDR3: TGTGCCAGCAGCGTAGAACGGGGGGTCGGGGAGCTGTTTTTT. Its protein product is CASSVERGVGELFF. Using reference TRBV9 and TRBJ2-2 for the parts outside the CDR3, the full variable domain is DSGVTQTPKHLITATGQRVTLRCSPRSGDLSVYWYQQSLDQGLQFLIQYYNGEERAKGNILERFSAQQFPDLHSELNLSSLELGDSALYFCASSVERGVGELFFGEGSRLTVL.

This clone appeared a few times. The genes are TRBV6-5 and TRBJ2-1, with D hard to call. The V gene lost 2 bases and the J gene lost 4 bases, with 6 bases spanning the gap. Germline V CDR1 and CDR2: MNHEY, SVGAGI. CDR3 length: 13 amino acids. The CDR3 DNA follows: TGTGCCAGCAGTTACGGGCCGTACAATGAGCAGTTCTTC. It translates to CASSYGPYNEQFF.